This passage covers 25 T cell receptor beta chains from one sample sequenced in a study of STAT5B mutations in CD4+ large granular lymphocyte leukemia. Sequencing used immunoSEQ multiplex PCR; TCRdb keeps in-frame clones, though not all of them. Of over 45,000 clones listed, 70% are singletons. The sample was CD4+ T cells from blood buffy coats. The receptors were sampled from a human donor in good health.

The rearrangement joins TRBV15 to TRBJ2-1, with 12 bases fitting TRBD1. The V and J ends lost 5 bases and 8 bases, in that order; junction bases with no gene match: 13. Germline V gene lookup returns CDR1 LNHNV and CDR2 YYDKDF (reference sequence). This CDR3 has 17 residues. The CDR3 DNA reads as TGTGCCACCAGCCCCAGATCAGGGACAGGGGGCGACCATGAGCAGTTCTTC. Translating gives CATSPRSGTGGDHEQFF.

The rearrangement joins TRBV7-9 to TRBJ1-6; D gene ambiguous. Trimming took off 3 bases at V and 0 bases at J, with 9 bases between the two ends. The CDR3 is 16 amino acids. Germline-derived CDR1 and CDR2 are SEHNR and FQNEAQ (reference sequence). The CDR3 reads CASSFEQSSYNSPLHF. CDR3 bases: TGTGCCAGCAGCTTCGAACAGAGCTCCTATAATTCACCCCTCCACTTT.

This rearrangement joins TRBV5-1 to TRBJ1-2, with D perhaps TRBD1 (5 bases). The CDR3 totals 12 residues. Per germline, CDR1 SGHRS and CDR2 YFSETQ. V gave up 0 bases and J gave up 8 bases, with 8 bases separating them. The CDR3 is CASSLGGEGYTF. DNA of the CDR3: TGCGCCAGCAGCTTGGGGGGGGAAGGCTACACCTTC. The variable domain in full, with the rest retrieved from reference TRBV5-1 and TRBJ1-2, is KAGVTQTPRYLIKTRGQQVTLSCSPISGHRSVSWYQQTPGQGLQFLFEYFSETQRNKGNFPGRFSGRQFSNSRSEMNVSTLELGDSALYLCASSLGGEGYTFGSGTRLTVV.

This clone showed up just once. The V and J genes are TRBV6-5 and TRBJ1-6; possible D gene TRBD1, 6 bases. Per germline, CDR1 MNHEY and CDR2 SVGAGI. V was cut by 4 bases and J by 6 bases, with 10 bases left in between. This CDR3 contains 14 residues. The CDR3 loop is CASSSRGGNSPLHF. The CDR3 DNA reads as TGTGCCAGCAGTTCAAGGGGGGGTAATTCACCCCTCCACTTT.

V usage is TRBV15 and J usage is TRBJ2-5; D gene uncertain. Trimming took 1 base from V and 5 from J, leaving 5 bases between them. Germline V gene lookup returns CDR1 LNHNV and CDR2 YYDKDF (reference sequence). The CDR3 is made up of 12 amino acids. CDR3 amino acids: CATSRVGETQYF. In DNA, the CDR3 is TGTGCCACCAGCAGAGTTGGGGAGACCCAGTACTTC.

The CDR3 here is CASSDDLAGGLADTQYF. In nucleotides, the CDR3 is TGTGCCAGCAGTGATGACCTAGCGGGGGGGCTCGCAGATACGCAGTATTTT. The chain carries TRBV2 and TRBJ2-3; 12 bases map to TRBD2. Trimming at V came to 3 bases and at J to 4 bases, leaving 8 bases not matched to a gene. Germline V CDR1 and CDR2: SNHLY, FYNNEI. The CDR3 covers 17 residues. Full variable domain (outside the CDR3, taken from reference TRBV2 and TRBJ2-3): EPEVTQTPSHQVTQMGQEVILRCVPISNHLYFYWYRQILGQKVEFLVSFYNNEISEKSEIFDDQFSVERPDGSNFTLKIRSTKLEDSAMYFCASSDDLAGGLADTQYFGPGTRLTVL.

This clone occurred a few times. This chain connects TRBV19 to TRBJ1-2; no reliable D call. The CDR3 covers 12 residues. The V end lost 9 bases, the J end lost 5 bases, and 13 bases lay between the germline ends. Germline V gene sequence: CDR1 LNHDA, CDR2 SQIVND (reference sequence). CDR3: CASSMTAYGYTF. In nucleotides, the CDR3 is TGTGCCAGCAGCATGACGGCTTATGGCTACACCTTC.

In DNA form, the CDR3 reads TGTGCCAGCAGCTTAGAACGGCTCGATACGCAGTATTTT. Protein sequence: CASSLERLDTQYF. This chain links TRBV7-8 with TRBJ2-3, with D hard to call. The CDR3 is made up of 13 amino acids. V was cut by 1 base and J by 6 bases, with 8 bases left in between. CDR1 SGHVS and CDR2 FQNEAQ come from the germline V gene.

This clone was observed a handful of times. This chain joins TRBV28 and TRBJ2-2, with D possibly matching TRBD1 (6 bases). Trimming pared 5 bases from V and 2 bases from J, leaving 12 bases between. The CDR3 consists of 15 residues. The V gene's germline CDR1 is MDHEN and CDR2 SYDVKM. The CDR3 region has the DNA TGTGCCAGCAGTCTAGGACAGCGCAACACCGGGGAGCTGTTTTTT. This gives the protein CASSLGQRNTGELFF. Using reference TRBV28 and TRBJ2-2 for the parts outside the CDR3, the full variable domain is DVKVTQSSRYLVKRTGEKVFLECVQDMDHENMFWYRQDPGLGLRLIYFSYDVKMKEKGDIPEGYSVSREKKERFSLILESASTNQTSMYLCASSLGQRNTGELFFGEGSRLTVL.

The V call is TRBV10-3, the J call TRBJ1-2; 9 positions agree with TRBD1. The CDR3 sequence is 15 residues long. V shed 3 bases and J 7 bases; nucleotides not matched to a gene: 9. From germline, CDR1 is ENHRY and CDR2 SYGVKD. The CDR3 reads CAISEGLGTGFGYTF. CDR3 coding DNA: TGTGCCATCAGTGAAGGCCTCGGGACAGGGTTTGGCTACACCTTC.

This chain connects TRBV5-1 to TRBJ1-4, with D perhaps TRBD1 (6 bases). The CDR3 totals 15 residues. Trimming took 6 bases from V and 6 from J, leaving 18 bases between them. The germline V gene has CDR1 SGHRS and CDR2 YFSETQ. The CDR3 nucleotides are TGCGCCAGCACCCTGCTCCCCTCAGGGGATGAAAAACTGTTTTTT. It translates to CASTLLPSGDEKLFF.

The rearrangement uses TRBV7-2 and TRBJ1-5; 9 bases fit TRBD1. V was clipped by 1 base and J by 4 bases; unmatched bases: 2. This CDR3 is built from 15 residues. Germline CDR1 SGHTA, CDR2 FQGNSA. The CDR3 here is CASSLVGTGNQPQHF. As DNA, the CDR3 is TGTGCCAGCAGCTTAGTGGGGACAGGGAATCAGCCCCAGCATTTT.

J is TRBJ1-1 and V is TRBV18, with a tentative D call TRBD1 (6 bases). The CDR3 sequence is 14 residues long. Germline-derived CDR1 and CDR2 are KGHSH and LQKENI. Trimming pared 6 bases from V and 0 bases from J, leaving 11 bases between. DNA for the CDR3: TGTGCCAGCTCCCGAGGACAGTTGAACACTGAAGCTTTCTTT. Amino acids: CASSRGQLNTEAFF.

In this sample, this clone turned up a few times. The rearrangement links TRBV7-6 to TRBJ2-1; either TRBD1 or TRBD2 may fit D (5 bases each). This CDR3 is built from 16 residues. V lost 4 bases and J lost 8, with 21 bases in between. CDR1 and CDR2 (germline): SGHVS, FNYEAQ. The CDR3 region is CASSSQGTRGVDEQFF. CDR3 nucleotide sequence: TGTGCCAGCAGCTCGCAAGGGACCCGAGGGGTCGATGAGCAGTTCTTC.

The rearrangement links TRBV2 to TRBJ2-4; possible D gene TRBD1, 6 bases. V lost 4 bases and J 7 bases, leaving 11 bases between the germline ends. This CDR3 contains 13 residues. Germline values: CDR1 SNHLY, CDR2 FYNNEI. The DNA for the CDR3 is TGTGCCAGCAGTGGGGGGCTCGGGAACATTCAGTACTTC. Translated: CASSGGLGNIQYF.

The chain recombines TRBV28 with TRBJ2-6, with TRBD1 matching 7 bases. Unmatched junction bases numbered 10, after V lost 5 bases and J lost 0 bases. This CDR3 spans 18 amino acids. CDR1 and CDR2 (germline): MDHEN, SYDVKM. CDR3 bases: TGTGCCAGCAGTCCCTGGACAGGACGTGGCTCTGGGGCCAACGTCCTGACTTTC. Translation: CASSPWTGRGSGANVLTF.

V gene TRBV5-1 combines with J gene TRBJ2-2; the match to TRBD2 covers 12 bases. Per germline, CDR1 SGHRS and CDR2 YFSETQ. The CDR3 runs to 15 residues. The ends lost 4 bases at V and 4 bases at J; junction bases unmatched: 2. CDR3 in amino acids: CASSALAGGTGELFF. In DNA, the CDR3 is TGCGCCAGCAGCGCACTAGCGGGGGGCACCGGGGAGCTGTTTTTT.

The chain carries TRBV2 and TRBJ1-4, with D possibly TRBD1 on 6 matching bases. Germline lookup yields CDR1 SNHLY and CDR2 FYNNEI. The CDR3 has 14 residues. Trimming shortened V by 6 bases and J by 8 bases, and 16 bases separated the two germline ends. CDR3 DNA: TGTGCCAGCAGAGGGGGGGGATGGTTCGAAAAACTGTTTTTT. It encodes CASRGGGWFEKLFF.

V usage is TRBV7-2 and J usage is TRBJ2-5; 11 positions match TRBD2. This CDR3 has 16 amino acids. Germline trimming cut 5 bases from V and 2 bases from J; bases unmatched to any gene: 7. Germline CDR1 SGHTA, CDR2 FQGNSA. The chain's CDR3 is CASSTNLAGGQETQYF. The CDR3 DNA reads TGTGCCAGCAGCACAAATCTAGCGGGGGGTCAAGAGACCCAGTACTTC.

This clone was counted a few times. The V gene is TRBV9, the J gene TRBJ2-1; no definite D call. Trimming took off 4 bases at V and 6 bases at J, with 17 bases between the two ends. This CDR3 is 15 amino acids long. CDR1 SGDLS and CDR2 YYNGEE come from the germline V gene. The CDR3 is CASSLAVGQFNEQFF. DNA of the CDR3: TGTGCCAGCAGCCTCGCCGTGGGCCAATTCAATGAGCAGTTCTTC.

The chain couples TRBV5-5 to TRBJ1-2; D gene ambiguous. Trimming removed 0 bases at V and 4 bases at J, with 10 bases between. Per the germline V gene, CDR1 is SGHKS and CDR2 is YYEKEE (reference sequence). The CDR3 length is 14 residues. CDR3 in amino acids: CASSLDWGFYGYTF. Here the CDR3 DNA reads TGTGCCAGCAGCTTGGATTGGGGTTTCTATGGCTACACCTTC.

The chain joins TRBV27 to TRBJ2-5; 10 bases align to TRBD2. The CDR3 length is 15 residues. V shed 5 bases and J 5 bases; nucleotides not matched to a gene: 8. Per germline, CDR1 MNHEY and CDR2 SMNVEV (reference sequence). This CDR3 is CASSPRTSGSETQYF. DNA of the CDR3: TGTGCCAGCAGTCCTCGGACTAGCGGATCGGAGACCCAGTACTTC.

In its sample, this clone was seen once. V and J are TRBV19 and TRBJ2-3, with D possibly matching TRBD2 (5 bases). V lost 1 base and J lost 3, with 14 bases in between. The length of the CDR3 is 16 residues. The V gene's germline CDR1 is LNHDA and CDR2 SQIVND (reference sequence). CDR3 sequence (DNA): TGTGCCAGTAGTATAGGGTTCGGGGTTGGAACAGATACGCAGTATTTT. It codes for CASSIGFGVGTDTQYF.

The V gene is TRBV5-1, the J gene TRBJ1-2, with 8 bases matching TRBD1. The CDR3 covers 14 residues. Germline-derived CDR1 and CDR2 are SGHRS and YFSETQ. The trim removed 5 bases at V and 3 bases at J, leaving 6 bases unmatched. The CDR3 loop is CASRPSGQDYGYTF. CDR3 DNA: TGCGCCAGCAGGCCCTCGGGACAGGACTATGGCTACACCTTC. Full variable domain (rest looked up from reference TRBV5-1 and TRBJ1-2): KAGVTQTPRYLIKTRGQQVTLSCSPISGHRSVSWYQQTPGQGLQFLFEYFSETQRNKGNFPGRFSGRQFSNSRSEMNVSTLELGDSALYLCASRPSGQDYGYTFGSGTRLTVV.

The chain carries TRBV6-5 and TRBJ2-3; D tentatively reads TRBD1 or TRBD2 (5 bases each). The CDR3 spans 16 residues. Per germline, CDR1 MNHEY and CDR2 SVGAGI. The V and J ends lost 4 bases and 1 base respectively, with 15 bases between them. DNA for the CDR3: TGTGCCAGCAGTTCAATTTCCGGGACCCGCACAGATACGCAGTATTTT. It encodes CASSSISGTRTDTQYF.